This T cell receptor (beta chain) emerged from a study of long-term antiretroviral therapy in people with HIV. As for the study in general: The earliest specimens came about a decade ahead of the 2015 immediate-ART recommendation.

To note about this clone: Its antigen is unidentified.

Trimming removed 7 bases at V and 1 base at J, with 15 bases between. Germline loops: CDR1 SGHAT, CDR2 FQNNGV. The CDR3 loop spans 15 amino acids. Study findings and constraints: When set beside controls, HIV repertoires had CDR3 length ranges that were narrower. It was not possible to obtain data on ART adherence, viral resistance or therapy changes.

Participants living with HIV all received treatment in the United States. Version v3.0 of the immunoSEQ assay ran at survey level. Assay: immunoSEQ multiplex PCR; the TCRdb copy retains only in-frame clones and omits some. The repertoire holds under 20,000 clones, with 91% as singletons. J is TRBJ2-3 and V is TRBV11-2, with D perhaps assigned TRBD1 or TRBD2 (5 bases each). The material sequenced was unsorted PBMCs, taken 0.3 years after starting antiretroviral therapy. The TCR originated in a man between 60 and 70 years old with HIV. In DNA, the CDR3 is TGTGCCAGCACCCCCTATGGGGGACGCACAGATACGCAGTATTTT. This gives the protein CASTPYGGRTDTQYF. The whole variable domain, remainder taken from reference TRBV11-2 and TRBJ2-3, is EAGVAQSPRYKIIEKRQSVAFWCNPISGHATLYWYQQILGQGPKLLIQFQNNGVVDDSQLPKDRFSAERLKGVDSTLKIQPAKLEDSAVYLCASTPYGGRTDTQYFGPGTRLTVL.